This T cell receptor beta chain was observed in a study of blood T cells in healthy people across ages. A second PCR, run for roughly 7 to 12 cycles, used a sample-barcoded 5' primer plus a J-beta primer mix. TCRdb called the 5' RACE reads again in MiXCR, with one record for every CDR3 protein. This table has hundreds of thousands of distinct CDR3 sequences, around 25% appearing once. Each sample provided at least 5 micrograms of extracted total RNA. V gave up 4 bases and J gave up 7 bases, with 16 bases separating them. Looked up from germline, CDR1 is MNHEY and CDR2 is SVGAGI. The CDR3 runs 15 residues. The sample also formed part of further work on T cells of mothers and their children.

The origin of this receptor is a boy between 10 and 17 years old in good health. This chain connects TRBV6-5 to TRBJ1-4; D is unclear. Sample: blood. DNA of the CDR3: TGTGCCAGCAGTTTGTCCTTTGGGCACCGTGAAAAACTGTTTTTT. This sequence encodes CASSLSFGHREKLFF.